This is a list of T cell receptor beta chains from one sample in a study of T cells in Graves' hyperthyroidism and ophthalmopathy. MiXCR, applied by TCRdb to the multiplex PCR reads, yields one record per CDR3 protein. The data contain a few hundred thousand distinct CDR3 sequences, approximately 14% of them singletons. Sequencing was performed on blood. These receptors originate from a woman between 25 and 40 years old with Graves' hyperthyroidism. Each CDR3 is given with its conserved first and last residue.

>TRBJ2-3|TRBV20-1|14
CSAGLAGATDTQYF
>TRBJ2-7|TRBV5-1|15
CASSIGTEASYEQYF
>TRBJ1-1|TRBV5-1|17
CASSPNAGRGLYTEAFF
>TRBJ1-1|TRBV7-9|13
CASSPLPNTEAFF
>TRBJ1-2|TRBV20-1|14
CSARGSEFDYGYTF
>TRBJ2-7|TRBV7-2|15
CASSFGPRAGYEQYF
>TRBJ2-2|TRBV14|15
CASRYSGRGVGELFF
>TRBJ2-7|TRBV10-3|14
CAISASTLLSEQYF
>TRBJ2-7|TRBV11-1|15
CASRRGTSGAYEQYF
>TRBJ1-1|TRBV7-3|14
CASSTQGFGTEAFF
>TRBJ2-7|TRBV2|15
CASRMTSGSNNEQYF
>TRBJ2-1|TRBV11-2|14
CASSQVGPPHEQFF
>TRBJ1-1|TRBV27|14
CASWRSAANTEAFF
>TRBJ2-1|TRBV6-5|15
CASSYLSSDLHEQFF
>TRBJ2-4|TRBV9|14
CASSVGGFQNIQYF
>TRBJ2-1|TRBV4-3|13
CASSQYGGNEQFF
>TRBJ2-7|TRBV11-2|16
CASSFMSDSYSYEQYF
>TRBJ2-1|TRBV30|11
CASNQGNEQFF
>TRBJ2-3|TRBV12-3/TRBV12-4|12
CASSRSGGTQYF
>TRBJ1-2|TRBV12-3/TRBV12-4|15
CASRISGSHGYGYTF
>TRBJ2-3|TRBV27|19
CASSLQMGWLGWGSDTQYF
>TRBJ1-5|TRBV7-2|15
CASSPDWEGNQPQHF
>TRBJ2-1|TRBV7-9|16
CASSPTAKPSYNEQFF
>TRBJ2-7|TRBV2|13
CASTAGGPYEQYF
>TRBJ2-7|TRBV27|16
CASSGLAGGPLGEQYF
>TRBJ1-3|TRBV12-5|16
CASGFSIRDSGNTIYF
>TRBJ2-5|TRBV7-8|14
CASSLFSRGETQYF
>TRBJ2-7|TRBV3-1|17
CASSHSVLVLGRYEQYF
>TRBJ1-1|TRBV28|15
CASSLLWGSSSEAFF
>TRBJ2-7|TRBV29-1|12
CSVEMGNYEQYF
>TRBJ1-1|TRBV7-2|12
CASSAQGARAFF
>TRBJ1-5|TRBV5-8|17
CASSLAISEGVDQPQHF
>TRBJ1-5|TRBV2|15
CASRGIRSGNQPQHF
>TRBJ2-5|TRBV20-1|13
CSTTLLGQETQYF
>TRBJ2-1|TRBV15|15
CATTIGTSGYNEQFF
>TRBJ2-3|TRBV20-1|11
CSARVRYTQYF
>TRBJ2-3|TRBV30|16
CACLPRWGVGTDTQYF
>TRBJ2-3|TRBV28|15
CASSLSGYLTDTQYF
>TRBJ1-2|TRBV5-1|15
CASSRDASHNYGYTF
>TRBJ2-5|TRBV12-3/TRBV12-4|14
CASSFRSEKETQYF
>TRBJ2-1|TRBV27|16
CASSSQGPLLNNEQFF
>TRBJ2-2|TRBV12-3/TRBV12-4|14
CASSNNRGPGELFF
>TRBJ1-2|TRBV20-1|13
CSAREGREYGYTF
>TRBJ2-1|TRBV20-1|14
CSASGYLSYNEQFF
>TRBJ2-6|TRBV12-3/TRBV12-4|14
CASSLFGLPSVLTF
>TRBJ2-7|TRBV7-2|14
CASSLSGISYEQYF
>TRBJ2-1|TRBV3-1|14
CASSQDPGRGEQFF
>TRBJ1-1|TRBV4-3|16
CASSQDPHGRDTEAFF